The clone carrying this TCR beta chain was counted only a few times. This CDR3 is also generated by other DNA sequences in the sample. This sample stems from a study of T cell responses to AZD1222 COVID-19 vaccine. Assay used: immunoSEQ multiplex PCR; TCRdb lists only in-frame clones, some missing. The table records roughly 140,000 clones, around nine tenths of them present only once. V lost 0 bases to trimming and J lost 0 bases, with 3 bases between them. The CDR3 runs to 14 residues. Germline CDR1 SGHRS, CDR2 YFSETQ. This receptor was taken from an adult who received the AZD1222 COVID-19 vaccine. The chain links TRBV5-1 to TRBJ1-4, with D unclear. The sequenced sample was peripheral blood, obtained 28 days after the second AZD1222 dose. CDR3 protein: CASSLGATNEKLFF. The CDR3 DNA reads as TGCGCCAGCAGCTTGGGAGCAACTAATGAAAAACTGTTTTTT.